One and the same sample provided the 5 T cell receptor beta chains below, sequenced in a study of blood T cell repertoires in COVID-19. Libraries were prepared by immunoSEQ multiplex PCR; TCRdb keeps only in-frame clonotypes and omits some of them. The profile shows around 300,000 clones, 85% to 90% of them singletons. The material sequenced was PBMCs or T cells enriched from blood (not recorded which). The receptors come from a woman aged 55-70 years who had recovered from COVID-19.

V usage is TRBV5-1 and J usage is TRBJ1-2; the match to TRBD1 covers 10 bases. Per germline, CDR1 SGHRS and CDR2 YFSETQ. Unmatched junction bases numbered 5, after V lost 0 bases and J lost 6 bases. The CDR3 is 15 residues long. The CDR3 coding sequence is TGCGCCAGCAGCTTGGAGACAGGGGGCGTTGATGGCTACACCTTC. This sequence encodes CASSLETGGVDGYTF.

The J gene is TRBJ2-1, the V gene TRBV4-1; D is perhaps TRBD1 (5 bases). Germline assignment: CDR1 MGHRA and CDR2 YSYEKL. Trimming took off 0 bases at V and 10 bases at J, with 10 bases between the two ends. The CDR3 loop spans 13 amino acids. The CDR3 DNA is TGCGCCAGCAGCCAAGAAAGGGGTGGCGAGCAGTTCTTC. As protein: CASSQERGGEQFF.

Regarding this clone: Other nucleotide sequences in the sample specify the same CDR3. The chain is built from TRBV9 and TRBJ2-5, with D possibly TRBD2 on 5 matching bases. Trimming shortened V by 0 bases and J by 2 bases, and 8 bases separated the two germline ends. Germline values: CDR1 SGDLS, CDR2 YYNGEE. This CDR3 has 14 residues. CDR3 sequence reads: CASSVGGQQETQYF. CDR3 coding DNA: TGTGCCAGCAGCGTAGGAGGGCAGCAAGAGACCCAGTACTTC. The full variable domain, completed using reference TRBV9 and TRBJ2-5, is DSGVTQTPKHLITATGQRVTLRCSPRSGDLSVYWYQQSLDQGLQFLIQYYNGEERAKGNILERFSAQQFPDLHSELNLSSLELGDSALYFCASSVGGQQETQYFGPGTRLLVL.

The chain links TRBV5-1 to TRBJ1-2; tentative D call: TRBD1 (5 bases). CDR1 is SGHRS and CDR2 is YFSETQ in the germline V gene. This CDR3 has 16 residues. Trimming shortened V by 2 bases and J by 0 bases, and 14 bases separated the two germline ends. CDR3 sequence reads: CASSLGRTSTNYGYTF. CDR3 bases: TGCGCCAGCAGCTTAGGACGGACAAGTACTAACTATGGCTACACCTTC. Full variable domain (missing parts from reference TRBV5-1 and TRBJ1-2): KAGVTQTPRYLIKTRGQQVTLSCSPISGHRSVSWYQQTPGQGLQFLFEYFSETQRNKGNFPGRFSGRQFSNSRSEMNVSTLELGDSALYLCASSLGRTSTNYGYTFGSGTRLTVV.

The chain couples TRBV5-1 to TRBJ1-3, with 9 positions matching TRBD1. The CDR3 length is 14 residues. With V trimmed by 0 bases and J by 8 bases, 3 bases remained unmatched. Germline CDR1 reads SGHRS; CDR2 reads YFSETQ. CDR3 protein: CASSLGQGGHTIYF. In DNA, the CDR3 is TGCGCCAGCAGCTTGGGACAGGGGGGACACACCATATATTTT.